The 10 T cell receptor beta chains presented below share a single source sample, sequenced in a study of T cells in Graves' hyperthyroidism and ophthalmopathy. TCR beta CDR3 regions were amplified from RNA. First-round RT-PCR targeting the TCR CDR3 was performed with the HTBI primer set. In TCRdb, the multiplex PCR reads were re-called with MiXCR into one record per CDR3 protein. This table has some 570,000 distinct CDR3 sequences, 11% to 15% appearing once. Sequenced material: blood. The receptors stem from a woman aged 18-29 years with Graves' ophthalmopathy.

This chain connects TRBV9 to TRBJ2-1, with D unclear. Germline V CDR1 and CDR2: SGDLS, YYNGEE. The CDR3 runs 15 residues. Trimming pared 0 bases from V and 5 bases from J, leaving 12 bases between. CDR3 sequence reads: CASSVAPRENNEQFF. DNA of the CDR3: TGTGCCAGCAGCGTAGCTCCACGCGAAAACAATGAGCAGTTCTTC.

The V call is TRBV4-2, the J call TRBJ2-3; TRBD2 matches 7 bases. CDR3 length equals 18 residues. Trimming removed 4 bases from V and 0 bases from J; junction bases left unmatched: 13. The V gene's germline CDR1 is LGHNA and CDR2 YNFKEQ. The CDR3 DNA reads as TGTGCCAGCAGCCTTACGGGGAGGGATCTGTGGAGCACAGATACGCAGTATTTT. Amino acid sequence: CASSLTGRDLWSTDTQYF.

This clonotype was counted between two and nine times. The V gene is TRBV27, the J gene TRBJ2-3, with a tentative D call TRBD1 (7 bases). The CDR3 is 19 residues long. V lost 3 bases and J lost 0, with 22 bases in between. Germline V CDR1 and CDR2: MNHEY, SMNVEV (reference sequence). The CDR3 loop is CASSFRAGQPVSSTDTQYF. The DNA for the CDR3 is TGTGCCAGCAGTTTTCGGGCGGGACAGCCTGTATCTAGCACAGATACGCAGTATTTT.

This clonotype appeared a few times. The chain employs TRBV4-1 and TRBJ1-5; D possibly corresponds to TRBD1 (6 bases). V was pared by 3 bases and J by 5 bases, with 11 bases between. Per the germline V gene, CDR1 is MGHRA and CDR2 is YSYEKL. The CDR3 length is 14 residues. DNA of the CDR3: TGCGCCAGCAGCCACAGACAGGCTGATCAGCCCCAGCATTTT. Encoded protein: CASSHRQADQPQHF.

This clonotype was observed a few times. V is TRBV20-1 and J is TRBJ2-1; D call uncertain. The CDR3 runs 12 residues. Germline lookup yields CDR1 DFQATT and CDR2 SNEGSKA (reference sequence). V was clipped by 3 bases and J by 4 bases, with 7 bases between them. CDR3 in DNA: TGCAGTGCTAGGCCGTTTTACAATGAGCAGTTCTTC. It encodes CSARPFYNEQFF.

This clonotype was counted only a few times. The chain uses TRBV4-1 and TRBJ1-2; D unresolved. The germline gives CDR1 MGHRA, CDR2 YSYEKL. This CDR3 has 15 amino acids. The V end was cut by 0 bases, the J end by 8 bases, with 16 bases between. The CDR3 nucleotides are TGCGCCAGCAGCCAAGAGAACCCGGGCCTGGGCGGCTACACCTTC. Amino acid sequence: CASSQENPGLGGYTF.

This clonotype was seen a few times. The chain couples TRBV4-1 to TRBJ2-5; 13 bases align to TRBD2. In germline, CDR1 is MGHRA, CDR2 YSYEKL. J was trimmed by 3 bases and V by 1 base; bases with no gene match: 2. The CDR3 runs 16 residues. The CDR3 sequence: CASSQGTSGREETQYF. The CDR3 DNA reads as TGCGCCAGCAGCCAAGGGACTAGCGGGAGAGAAGAGACCCAGTACTTC.

The J gene is TRBJ2-3, the V gene TRBV10-3; D gene uncertain. V dropped 6 bases and J dropped 6 bases, with 13 bases sitting between them. Germline V gene lookup returns CDR1 ENHRY and CDR2 SYGVKD. CDR3 size: 13 residues. For the CDR3, the DNA is TGTGCCATCAGGGTTAAAGCGTGGGATACGCAGTATTTT. Its translation: CAIRVKAWDTQYF.

This clonotype was seen ten or more times. The rearrangement uses TRBV30 and TRBJ2-5; D may correspond to TRBD1 or TRBD2 (6 bases each). CDR3 length: 12 amino acids. Germline assignment: CDR1 GTSNPN and CDR2 SVGIG (reference sequence). The CDR3 loop reads CACEGGDETQYF. The CDR3 DNA is TGTGCTTGTGAGGGGGGTGACGAGACCCAGTACTTC.

At least ten counts were recorded for this clonotype. The chain uses TRBV2 and TRBJ2-2, with TRBD2 matching 7 bases. This CDR3 region has 14 residues. Germline CDR1 reads SNHLY; CDR2 reads FYNNEI. Trimming took 5 bases from V and 3 from J; bases not matched to a gene: 3. The CDR3 region has the DNA TGTGCCAGCAGTTTTAGCGGGCACACCGGGGAGCTGTTTTTT. Translation: CASSFSGHTGELFF.